The rows below give T cell receptor beta chains drawn from one sample of a study of CD8 T cells in ankylosing spondylitis. MiXCR, run by TCRdb on the 5' RACE reads, gives a single entry per CDR3 protein. The sample includes 300,000 to 350,000 distinct CDR3 sequences, around a tenth of them seen just once. Sequenced sample: blood, either unsorted or a sorted T cell fraction (not recorded which). These receptors originate from a female donor with ankylosing spondylitis or in good health (not recorded which). CDR3s include the opening cysteine and the closing phenylalanine or tryptophan. Each record gives: D gene, clone size, J gene, V gene, CDR3 DNA, CDR3 protein. The D gene is left open where the match is weak. Clone size is stated in some rows and not others, as once, few, many or a class when expanded.

d_call: NA
clone_size: many
j_call: TRBJ1-2
v_call: TRBV7-8
cdr3_nt: TGTGCCAGCAGCTTAGGCACTAACTATGGCTACACCTTC
cdr3_aa: CASSLGTNYGYTF

d_call: NA
clone_size: many
j_call: TRBJ2-5
v_call: TRBV20-1
cdr3_nt: TGCAGTGCTGCGCGTGGGATAGAGACCCAGTACTTC
cdr3_aa: CSAARGIETQYF

d_call: NA
clone_size: many
j_call: TRBJ2-1
v_call: TRBV4-1
cdr3_nt: TGCGCCAGCAGCCAAGATCTGGGTCGAAGTTCCTGGCAGGGCCTATACAATGAGCAGTTCTTC
cdr3_aa: CASSQDLGRSSWQGLYNEQFF

d_call: NA
clone_size: many
j_call: TRBJ2-7
v_call: TRBV5-1
cdr3_nt: TGCGCCAGCAGCCTGTTCCTGACAGTTACTGCGCAAGGGGAGACGTACTTC
cdr3_aa: CASSLFLTVTAQGETYF

d_call: TRBD1
clone_size: many
j_call: TRBJ2-2
v_call: TRBV11-1
cdr3_nt: TGTGCCAGCGGTGGACAGGGGACCGGGGAGCTGTTTTTT
cdr3_aa: CASGGQGTGELFF

d_call: TRBD2
clone_size: many
j_call: TRBJ2-3
v_call: TRBV10-3
cdr3_nt: TGTGCCACCACGGGACTAGCGGGTAAAGATACGCAGTATTTT
cdr3_aa: CATTGLAGKDTQYF

d_call: NA
clone_size: many
j_call: TRBJ2-1
v_call: TRBV5-1
cdr3_nt: TGTGCCAGCAGCTTAGGGCAGGGATCCTACAATGAGCAGTTCTTC
cdr3_aa: CASSLGQGSYNEQFF

d_call: NA
clone_size: many
j_call: TRBJ1-5
v_call: TRBV20-1
cdr3_nt: TGCAGTGCGGGGACGGGAAGTCGCAGTAGAGGCAATCAGCCCCAGCATTTT
cdr3_aa: CSAGTGSRSRGNQPQHF

d_call: TRBD1
clone_size: few
j_call: TRBJ2-1
v_call: TRBV7-2
cdr3_nt: TGTGCCAGCCAACGGGACAGGGTGGCCAATGAGCAGTTCTTC
cdr3_aa: CASQRDRVANEQFF

d_call: NA
clone_size: few
j_call: TRBJ2-4
v_call: TRBV5-5
cdr3_nt: TGTGCCAGCAGCTTGACAGACTATATTCAGTACTTC
cdr3_aa: CASSLTDYIQYF

d_call: NA
clone_size: many
j_call: TRBJ2-2
v_call: TRBV20-1
cdr3_nt: TGCAGTGCTAGAGATCTTTCCTCCACCGGGGAGCTGTTTTTT
cdr3_aa: CSARDLSSTGELFF

d_call: NA
clone_size: few
j_call: TRBJ2-1
v_call: TRBV3-1
cdr3_nt: TGTGCCAGTGGCCGGGGCCAAATCACACGGTTCTTC
cdr3_aa: CASGRGQITRFF

d_call: NA
clone_size: many
j_call: TRBJ1-5
v_call: TRBV20-1
cdr3_nt: TGCAGTGCTCGAAGACTGGGGAATCAGCCCCAGCATTTT
cdr3_aa: CSARRLGNQPQHF

d_call: NA
clone_size: many
j_call: TRBJ2-3
v_call: TRBV7-2
cdr3_nt: TGTGCCAGCAGCTTAGAAGGAGCGGGCCAGACTGATACGCAGTATTTT
cdr3_aa: CASSLEGAGQTDTQYF

d_call: NA
clone_size: many
j_call: TRBJ1-1
v_call: TRBV6-5
cdr3_nt: TGTGCCAGCAGTTACTCGATTGTGGCGTCGGCGGGCACTGAAGCTTTCTTT
cdr3_aa: CASSYSIVASAGTEAFF

d_call: NA
clone_size: many
j_call: TRBJ2-2
v_call: TRBV5-6
cdr3_nt: TGTGCCAGCAGATTCCAAGGAACCGGGGAGCTGTTTTTT
cdr3_aa: CASRFQGTGELFF

d_call: NA
clone_size: many
j_call: TRBJ2-3
v_call: TRBV7-8
cdr3_nt: TGTGCCAGCAGCTTAGCCTGGGCGGAAAGCACAGATACGCAGTATTTT
cdr3_aa: CASSLAWAESTDTQYF

d_call: TRBD1
clone_size: many
j_call: TRBJ1-2
v_call: TRBV12-3/TRBV12-4
cdr3_nt: TGTGCCAGCAGAGGACAGGGGGCGGTTTATGGCTACACCTTC
cdr3_aa: CASRGQGAVYGYTF

d_call: NA
clone_size: many
j_call: TRBJ2-7
v_call: TRBV12-3/TRBV12-4
cdr3_nt: TGTGCCAGCAGTCTACCTAGAGGGAGGCCCATCTCCTACGAGCAGTACTTC
cdr3_aa: CASSLPRGRPISYEQYF

d_call: NA
clone_size: many
j_call: TRBJ2-3
v_call: TRBV3-1
cdr3_nt: TGTGCCAGCAGCCCCCGGGGTGCCACAGATACGCAGTATTTT
cdr3_aa: CASSPRGATDTQYF

d_call: NA
clone_size: few
j_call: TRBJ2-1
v_call: TRBV4-3
cdr3_nt: TGCGCCAGCAGCCAAGCTAGAGCGGCCAGTGAGCAGTTCTTC
cdr3_aa: CASSQARAASEQFF

d_call: TRBD1
clone_size: many
j_call: TRBJ2-2
v_call: TRBV10-3
cdr3_nt: TGTGCCATCAGTGAGACCCGGACAGGTCAGGCCGGGGAGCTGTTTTTT
cdr3_aa: CAISETRTGQAGELFF

d_call: TRBD1
clone_size: many
j_call: TRBJ1-1
v_call: TRBV12-3/TRBV12-4
cdr3_nt: TGTGCCAGCAGTCCATCAGGGGGTGAAGCTTTCTTT
cdr3_aa: CASSPSGGEAFF

d_call: NA
clone_size: many
j_call: TRBJ1-2
v_call: TRBV5-1
cdr3_nt: TGCGCCAGCAGTTCCGACATTCCCTATGGCTACACCTTC
cdr3_aa: CASSSDIPYGYTF

d_call: TRBD2
clone_size: many
j_call: TRBJ2-3
v_call: TRBV7-6
cdr3_nt: TGTGCCAGCAGCTCCAGTGCGGGGGTGAACACAGATACGCAGTATTTT
cdr3_aa: CASSSSAGVNTDTQYF

d_call: NA
clone_size: once
j_call: TRBJ2-1
v_call: TRBV5-1
cdr3_nt: TGCGCCAGCAGCCTACGGTTGAGCGGGCAGAGCTCCTACAATGAGCAGTTCTTC
cdr3_aa: CASSLRLSGQSSYNEQFF

d_call: NA
clone_size: NA
j_call: TRBJ2-2
v_call: TRBV20-1
cdr3_nt: TGCAGTGCTGGAACAGGGGGGGTGAACACCGGGGAGCTGTTTTTT
cdr3_aa: CSAGTGGVNTGELFF